Each of the 3 T cell receptor beta chains below was sequenced from the same sample in a study of blood T cell repertoires in COVID-19. Produced via immunoSEQ multiplex PCR; TCRdb's table is partial and in-frame only. The data contain 50,000 to 65,000 clones, 65% to 85% of them singletons. The sequenced sample was peripheral blood. These receptors were taken from a human donor in a cohort sampled during active COVID-19.

The chain combines TRBV5-4 with TRBJ2-1, with no clear D. The CDR3 sequence is 15 residues long. Germline-derived CDR1 and CDR2 are SGHNT and YYREEE (reference sequence). The V end lost 0 bases, the J end lost 5 bases, and 12 bases lay between the germline ends. The CDR3 nucleotides are TGTGCCAGCAGCTTGGCGCCCAGCGCGGACAATGAGCAGTTCTTC. Protein: CASSLAPSADNEQFF.

The V call is TRBV11-3, the J call TRBJ2-3; 13 bases are a match to TRBD2. With V trimmed by 5 bases and J by 2 bases, 13 bases remained unmatched. Germline-derived CDR1 and CDR2 are SGHNT and YENEEA. This CDR3 has 19 residues. The CDR3 here is CASSPRTSGSVGLTDTQYF. In nucleotides, the CDR3 is TGTGCCAGCAGCCCTCGGACTAGCGGGAGTGTTGGCCTCACAGATACGCAGTATTTT. Looking up the rest from reference TRBV11-3 and TRBJ2-3 gives the full variable domain: EAGVVQSPRYKIIEKKQPVAFWCNPISGHNTLYWYLQNLGQGPELLIRYENEEAVDDSQLPKDRFSAERLKGVDSTLKIQPAELGDSAVYLCASSPRTSGSVGLTDTQYFGPGTRLTVL.

This sequence joins TRBV30 and TRBJ1-1; the D is unclear. V lost 3 bases and J 1 base, leaving 9 bases between the germline ends. Germline lookup yields CDR1 GTSNPN and CDR2 SVGIG (reference sequence). This CDR3 is 13 amino acids long. The CDR3, as DNA: TGTGCCTGGAGGCAGGATTCGAACACTGAAGCTTTCTTT. Protein sequence: CAWRQDSNTEAFF.